This T cell receptor (beta chain) was captured in a study of T cells in Graves' hyperthyroidism and ophthalmopathy. This clonotype showed up just a few times. Amplified regions were TCR beta CDR3 sequences from RNA transcripts. HTBI primers were used for first-round RT-PCR of the TCR CDR3. TCRdb reanalysed the multiplex PCR reads using MiXCR and keeps one entry per CDR3 protein. The sample gives fewer than 450,000 distinct CDR3 sequences, approximately 18% of which show up once; almost 35% is in the top ten. The sequencing sample was made of blood. The TCR was taken from a woman aged 30 to 39 with Graves' hyperthyroidism that later progressed to Graves' ophthalmopathy.

The CDR3 DNA follows: TGCGCCAGCAGCTTGGTAGCCAGCAATGAGCAGTTCTTC. Translating gives CASSLVASNEQFF. The chain recombines TRBV5-1 with TRBJ2-1; D is unresolved. V shed 0 bases and J shed 6 bases, with 7 bases lying between them. Germline V gives CDR1 SGHRS, CDR2 YFSETQ. This CDR3 comprises 13 residues.